This is a list of T cell receptor beta chains from one sample in a study of T cell repertoires in cytomegalovirus infection. In TCRdb, the reads were re-called with MiXCR into one record per CDR3 protein. The repertoire consists of under 600,000 distinct CDR3 sequences, with approximately 15% occurring once and the leading ten covering under 30%. Sequenced sample: CD8+ T cells from PBMCs. These receptors were obtained from a human donor in good health (CMV status not recorded). Some clones in this sample may be carry-over from other donors' samples. Both conserved end residues are part of each CDR3.

j_call	v_call	cdr3_aa
TRBJ1-1	TRBV4-2	CASSQETVADEAFF
TRBJ1-1	TRBV6-5	CASSYGERITEAFF
TRBJ2-1	TRBV24-1	CATSPDTSYNEQFF
TRBJ2-7	TRBV24-1	CATSDSGQGGTYEQYF
TRBJ2-7	TRBV19	CAVTQGQYF
TRBJ1-2	TRBV6-5	CASSPGARNYTF
TRBJ2-7	TRBV27	CASSLAGLASYEQYF
TRBJ1-6	TRBV11-2	CASSLEPGQRRSPLHF
TRBJ2-1	TRBV11-1	CASSPTLAGVYNEQFF
TRBJ2-5	TRBV28	CASTKGQGGETQYF
TRBJ1-3	TRBV7-9	CASSSQGRSSGNTIYF
TRBJ1-5	TRBV28	CASSLHRGNQPQHF
TRBJ2-7	TRBV20-1	CSARDPSVAYEQYF
TRBJ1-1	TRBV19	CASNTGATEAFF
TRBJ1-5	TRBV15	CATSYLGGSNQPQHF
TRBJ1-2	TRBV11-2	CASSFAGAYYGYTF
TRBJ2-7	TRBV19	CASSLGRGGPYEQYF
TRBJ1-1	TRBV19	CASSPQMGQGVMNTEAFF
TRBJ2-3	TRBV27	CASSLYWREWTDTQYF
TRBJ2-7	TRBV27	CASSLSGVRSSYEQYF
TRBJ2-4	TRBV7-3	CASSLFTRADKNIQYF
TRBJ2-1	TRBV9	CASSVASHNEQFF
TRBJ2-7	TRBV6-5	CASSYSTLYEQYF
TRBJ1-4	TRBV7-9	CASSLAGRAATNEKLFF
TRBJ2-7	TRBV19	CASMGTSATHEQYF
TRBJ1-2	TRBV12-3/TRBV12-4	CASSSPDRESNYGYTF
TRBJ2-3	TRBV11-2	CASSPFGNPDTQYF
TRBJ2-2	TRBV5-6	CASSGTFGEPPNTGELFF
TRBJ2-1	TRBV27	CASRPWRDSYNEQFF
TRBJ1-1	TRBV29-1	CSVGPAQGANTEAFF
TRBJ2-1	TRBV19	CATLAPGPRLYNEQFF
TRBJ2-3	TRBV20-1	CSAPEEWGGGTDTQYF
TRBJ1-4	TRBV14	CASSQDFGTNSEKLFF
TRBJ2-5	TRBV4-1	CASSRTRELVAETQYF
TRBJ2-1	TRBV5-1	CASSPGQGASYNEQFF
TRBJ2-2	TRBV12-3/TRBV12-4	CASSLLDMTGELFF
TRBJ2-7	TRBV19	CASSPGQGAYEQYF
TRBJ2-7	TRBV27	CASSFGQGVDEQYF
TRBJ2-1	TRBV6-6	CAILAGANEQFF
TRBJ2-7	TRBV27	CASSLSRKYEQYF
TRBJ2-5	TRBV7-8	CASSLGASGGETQYF
TRBJ2-3	TRBV29-1	CSFRYSELYTDTQYF